Shown below are 7 T cell receptor beta chains from a single sample sequenced in a study of regulatory T cells in long-lasting Graves disease (dated by TCRdb to the early 2020s). This specimen's time point label, interpreted: newly diagnosed GD, antithyroid drugs for less than 3 months. RNA was extracted from PBMCs in TRIzol for both TCR sequencing and RNA sequencing. The library was obtained by multiplex PCR. The instrument given in TCRdb is Illumina HiSeq 4000. To build TCR beta libraries, CDR3 regions were amplified by Arm-PCR using iRepertoire HTBI primers. TCRdb reprocessing: public reads trimmed at Q25 with fastp, clones called with MiXCR, in-frame beta chains kept. CDR3 protein sequences are deduplicated, and each keeps its most common genes and DNA. This sample gives 510,000 or so distinct CDR3 sequences in total; about 11% of them show up just once. 7.5% to 9% of the sample comes from the top ten.

These records were also assigned to another study, of T cells in Graves' hyperthyroidism and ophthalmopathy.

The sequencing used peripheral blood mononuclear cells (PBMCs), collected at new diagnosis, from a patient treated with antithyroid drugs. These receptors were obtained from a woman between 25 and 40 years old with Graves disease. Donor details come from another sample of the same person, matched by shared clones.

This clonotype was seen only a few times. The chain links TRBV5-1 to TRBJ2-1, with 9 bases identical to TRBD2. Germline V gene sequence: CDR1 SGHRS, CDR2 YFSETQ. Trimming removed 5 bases from V and 10 bases from J; junction bases left unmatched: 13. This CDR3 region has 15 residues. This CDR3 reads CASSPTGTSFVEQFF. For the CDR3, the DNA is TGCGCCAGCAGTCCGACCGGGACTAGCTTCGTCGAGCAGTTCTTC.

The V call is TRBV20-1, the J call TRBJ2-1, with 8 bases fitting TRBD2. Germline V gene lookup returns CDR1 DFQATT and CDR2 SNEGSKA (reference sequence). The CDR3 covers 14 residues. V trimming: 6 bases; J trimming: 9 bases; junction bases outside the gene matches: 13. The CDR3 nucleotides read TGCAGTGCCCACCCCCCGGGAGGGCATGGTGAGCAGTTCTTC. Amino acids: CSAHPPGGHGEQFF.

This clonotype was seen a handful of times. The genes are TRBV9 and TRBJ2-7; D not resolved. The CDR3 is made up of 14 amino acids. The germline V and J ends were trimmed by 1 base and 2 bases, with 10 bases remaining between them. Germline assignment: CDR1 SGDLS and CDR2 YYNGEE. The CDR3 nucleotides read TGTGCCAGCAGCGTATCCGTTACCCCCTACGAGCAGTACTTC. This gives the protein CASSVSVTPYEQYF. The variable domain in full, with the rest retrieved from reference TRBV9 and TRBJ2-7, is DSGVTQTPKHLITATGQRVTLRCSPRSGDLSVYWYQQSLDQGLQFLIQYYNGEERAKGNILERFSAQQFPDLHSELNLSSLELGDSALYFCASSVSVTPYEQYFGPGTRLTVT.

This clonotype was recorded at least ten times. The rearrangement joins TRBV6-1 to TRBJ2-3; TRBD2 agrees at 8 bases. CDR3 size: 15 residues. The germline V gene encodes CDR1 MNHNS and CDR2 SASEGT. Trimming at V came to 7 bases and at J to 2 bases, leaving 8 bases not matched to a gene. The CDR3: CASTSGRSVTDTQYF. DNA of the CDR3: TGTGCCAGCACCAGCGGGAGATCCGTCACAGATACGCAGTATTTT.

This chain connects TRBV4-1 to TRBJ2-7; unclear D gene. This CDR3 region has 15 residues. Germline assignment: CDR1 MGHRA and CDR2 YSYEKL. V dropped 1 base and J dropped 0 bases, with 10 bases sitting between them. CDR3 DNA: TGCGCCAGCAGCCAAGGGGCAGTTAGCTCCTACGAGCAGTACTTC. Translated: CASSQGAVSSYEQYF.

Ten or more counts support this clonotype. The chain recombines TRBV11-2 with TRBJ1-1; D ambiguous. Trimming took 2 bases from V and 6 from J, leaving 7 bases between them. This CDR3 comprises 12 residues. Looked up from germline, CDR1 is SGHAT and CDR2 is FQNNGV. CDR3 residues: CASSLIAPEAFF. CDR3 in DNA: TGTGCCAGCAGCTTAATTGCCCCTGAAGCTTTCTTT.

This clonotype was seen many times. This sequence joins TRBV28 and TRBJ2-7, with D uncertain. Germline V lookup: CDR1 MDHEN, CDR2 SYDVKM. Trimming cost V 2 bases and J 0 bases, with 11 bases left between them. CDR3 size: 15 residues. Written as DNA, the CDR3 is TGTGCCAGCAGTTTAGTGGTAGACGACTCCTACGAGCAGTACTTC. This gives the protein CASSLVVDDSYEQYF.